Following are 26 T cell receptor beta chains from one sample sequenced in a study of blood T cell repertoires in COVID-19. Assay: immunoSEQ multiplex PCR; the TCRdb copy retains only in-frame clones and omits some. The sample has some 360,000 clones; around nine tenths are singletons. The specimen was PBMCs or T cells enriched from blood (not recorded which). These receptors were obtained from a woman in her twenties or thirties who had been exposed to COVID-19.

The DNA for the CDR3 is TGTGCCAGCAGCCCCGACGGACAGCTTGAAGCTTTCTTT. Protein product: CASSPDGQLEAFF. This chain uses TRBV3-1 (or the pseudogene TRBV3-2) with TRBJ1-1, with D possibly TRBD1 on 6 matching bases. The V and J ends lost 4 bases and 7 bases respectively, with 13 bases between them. CDR1 LGHDT and CDR2 YNNKEL come from the germline V gene (reference sequence). This CDR3 region has 13 residues.

This rearrangement joins TRBV7-9 to TRBJ2-5; D not resolved. From germline, CDR1 is SEHNR and CDR2 FQNEAQ (reference sequence). This CDR3 has 12 amino acids. The V gene lost 5 bases and the J gene lost 5 bases, with 9 bases spanning the gap. The DNA for the CDR3 is TGTGCCAGCAGCCCGGCGGCGGAGACCCAGTACTTC. This translates into CASSPAAETQYF.

This sequence joins TRBV11-2 and TRBJ2-2; weak D call: TRBD2 (5 bases). The V gene lost 5 bases and the J gene lost 0 bases, with 13 bases spanning the gap. The CDR3 totals 16 residues. Germline CDR1 and CDR2: SGHAT and FQNNGV. The chain's CDR3 is CASSPQTRTNTGELFF. The CDR3 region has the DNA TGTGCCAGCAGCCCCCAAACTAGGACGAACACCGGGGAGCTGTTTTTT.

The CDR3 DNA is TGTGCCAGCACAGTTCAAGAGACCCAGTACTTC. Encoded protein: CASTVQETQYF. V and J are TRBV2 and TRBJ2-5; D gene uncertain. The CDR3 has 11 amino acids. Germline CDR1 reads SNHLY; CDR2 reads FYNNEI. V lost 7 bases, J lost 2 bases, and 5 bases lay in between.

The genes are TRBV28 and TRBJ2-4, with 7 bases that match TRBD1. The CDR3 is made up of 15 amino acids. Per the germline V gene, CDR1 is MDHEN and CDR2 is SYDVKM. V lost 5 bases to trimming and J lost 6 bases; unmatched junction nucleotides: 10. Here the CDR3 DNA reads TGTGCCAGCAGTCTTCCCCGGGACAGCCTAAACATTCAGTACTTC. It yields the protein CASSLPRDSLNIQYF.

V is TRBV19 and J is TRBJ1-5; D is unresolved. This CDR3 region has 13 residues. V was cut by 5 bases and J by 2 bases, with 7 bases left in between. Germline lookup yields CDR1 LNHDA and CDR2 SQIVND (reference sequence). Here the CDR3 DNA reads TGTGCCAGTAGTCCGGTCGGCAATCAGCCCCAGCATTTT. Translated: CASSPVGNQPQHF.

Here the CDR3 DNA reads TGTGCCAGCACCCGACCCACGGGAGGCCAAATTTGGAGTGAGCAGTTCTTC. It codes for CASTRPTGGQIWSEQFF. J is TRBJ2-1 and V is TRBV28; TRBD2 agrees at 7 bases. The germline V gene encodes CDR1 MDHEN and CDR2 SYDVKM. V lost 7 bases to trimming and J lost 9 bases; unmatched junction nucleotides: 21. The CDR3 is made up of 17 amino acids.

The chain combines TRBV9 with TRBJ2-2, with 7 nucleotides matching TRBD2. The CDR3 has 16 residues. In germline, CDR1 is SGDLS, CDR2 YYNGEE. Trimming cost V 3 bases and J 0 bases; bases outside gene matches: 5. The CDR3 loop is CASSAPGGANTGELFF. In DNA form, the CDR3 reads TGTGCCAGCAGCGCCCCTGGGGGGGCGAACACCGGGGAGCTGTTTTTT.

This rearrangement joins TRBV7-2 to TRBJ2-7; D possibly corresponds to TRBD2 (6 bases). This CDR3 contains 17 residues. Looked up from germline, CDR1 is SGHTA and CDR2 is FQGNSA. Between the trimmed V and J ends, which lost 5 bases and 4 bases, there was a span of 24 bases. The CDR3 here is CASSASGWDPAEYEQYF. The DNA of the CDR3 is TGTGCCAGCAGCGCCAGCGGGTGGGACCCGGCGGAATACGAGCAGTACTTC.

CDR3 DNA: TGTGCCAGTAGTAGTGACAGGAGAGCTAACTATGGCTACACCTTC. Protein: CASSSDRRANYGYTF. This chain joins TRBV19 and TRBJ1-2; D is possibly TRBD1 (6 bases). The CDR3 spans 15 residues. Trimming took off 4 bases at V and 0 bases at J, with 12 bases between the two ends. CDR1 is LNHDA and CDR2 is SQIVND in the germline V gene (reference sequence).

In DNA form, the CDR3 reads TGTGCCAGCAGTTTAGACGGAGACTATGGCTACACCTTC. This encodes CASSLDGDYGYTF. The V gene is TRBV27, the J gene TRBJ1-2; D unresolved. The CDR3 runs 13 residues. Germline V gene sequence: CDR1 MNHEY, CDR2 SMNVEV (reference sequence). V was cut by 2 bases and J by 3 bases, with 7 bases left in between.

A few counts support this clone. This sequence joins TRBV6-2 or TRBV6-3 and TRBJ2-1; TRBD1 aligns across 9 bases. The V gene's germline CDR1 is MNHEY and CDR2 SVGEGT. The CDR3 loop spans 14 amino acids. V was pared by 5 bases and J by 7 bases, with 6 bases of the junction left unmatched. In nucleotides, the CDR3 is TGTGCCAGCAGTCGCTCCGGGACAGGGAATGAGCAGTTCTTC. Protein sequence: CASSRSGTGNEQFF.

The chain recombines TRBV10-3 with TRBJ1-5, with 7 bases aligning to TRBD1. CDR3 size: 14 residues. CDR1 ENHRY and CDR2 SYGVKD come from the germline V gene. Trimming removed 6 bases from V and 4 bases from J; junction bases left unmatched: 6. In DNA form, the CDR3 reads TGTGCCATCAGGGATGGGACAGCAAATCAGCCCCAGCATTTT. This sequence encodes CAIRDGTANQPQHF.

The V and J genes are TRBV7-9 and TRBJ1-6; TRBD1 aligns across 8 bases. J gave up 5 bases and V 5 bases, and 5 bases lay outside the gene matches. From germline, CDR1 is SEHNR and CDR2 FQNEAQ (reference sequence). This CDR3 contains 15 residues. The CDR3 spells CASSPRDRNNSPLHF. The CDR3, as DNA: TGTGCCAGCAGCCCGAGGGACAGGAATAATTCACCCCTCCACTTT.

In the case of this clone: A read error may produce the germline difference seen at one junction end. The V and J genes are TRBV28 and TRBJ2-7; 10 nucleotides agree with TRBD1. In germline, CDR1 is MDHEN, CDR2 SYDVKM. This CDR3 has 12 amino acids. CDR3 coding DNA: TGTGCCAGCAGTATGCAGCCCGGGACAGGGGAATTC. Translated, it gives CASSMQPGTGEF. Drawing the rest from reference TRBV28 and TRBJ2-7, the complete variable domain is DVKVTQSSRYLVKRTGEKVFLECVQDMDHENMFWYRQDPGLGLRLIYFSYDVKMKEKGDIPEGYSVSREKKERFSLILESASTNQTSMYLCASSMQPGTGEFGPGTRLTVT.

This clone was observed a single time. The chain uses TRBV5-1 and TRBJ2-3; D is ambiguous. The germline V gene has CDR1 SGHRS and CDR2 YFSETQ. V lost 0 bases and J 5 bases, leaving 10 bases between the germline ends. There are 14 residues in the CDR3. CDR3 amino acids: CASSLESRLDTQYF. The CDR3 region has the DNA TGCGCCAGCAGCTTGGAATCCCGACTAGATACGCAGTATTTT.

This sequence joins TRBV5-1 and TRBJ2-3; D is perhaps TRBD2 (7 bases). The CDR3 is 17 residues long. Looked up from germline, CDR1 is SGHRS and CDR2 is YFSETQ. The ends were cut back, 3 bases at V and 2 bases at J, with 19 bases in the middle. This CDR3 is CASSSRGLADFTDTQYF. CDR3 bases: TGCGCCAGCAGCTCCCGGGGGCTAGCGGATTTCACAGATACGCAGTATTTT.

The rearrangement links TRBV9 to TRBJ2-1; maybe TRBD2 (6 bases). V lost 0 bases, J lost 5 bases, and 9 bases lay in between. The CDR3 length is 14 residues. CDR1 is SGDLS and CDR2 is YYNGEE in the germline V gene. DNA of the CDR3: TGTGCCAGCAGCGTAGTAGCGGAAAACAATGAGCAGTTCTTC. It specifies CASSVVAENNEQFF.

J is TRBJ1-6 and V is TRBV18; TRBD1 matches at 8 bases. The length of the CDR3 is 15 residues. The V gene end was trimmed by 2 bases and the J gene end by 9 bases; junction bases not matched to a gene: 6. Germline CDR1 is KGHSH and CDR2 is LQKENI. The DNA of the CDR3 is TGTGCCAGCTCACCAAAGGACAGGGAGGCTTCACCCCTCCACTTT. Translated: CASSPKDREASPLHF.

The chain combines TRBV5-1 with TRBJ1-1; 8 bases match TRBD1. Germline loops: CDR1 SGHRS, CDR2 YFSETQ. After removal of 4 bases from V and 5 bases from J, the junction contained 4 bases not matched to a gene. This CDR3 has 13 residues. DNA of the CDR3: TGCGCCAGCAGCGAAACAGGGGGAACTGAAGCTTTCTTT. The encoded protein is CASSETGGTEAFF. Based on the CDR3 plus reference TRBV5-1 and TRBJ1-1, the full variable domain is KAGVTQTPRYLIKTRGQQVTLSCSPISGHRSVSWYQQTPGQGLQFLFEYFSETQRNKGNFPGRFSGRQFSNSRSEMNVSTLELGDSALYLCASSETGGTEAFFGQGTRLTVV.

The J gene is TRBJ2-1, the V gene TRBV5-8; D unclear. Looked up from germline, CDR1 is SGHTS and CDR2 is YDEGEE. The length of the CDR3 is 11 residues. V was shortened by 2 bases and J by 6 bases, with 3 bases between the two germline ends. CDR3 DNA sequence: TGTGCCAGCAGCTTAGCCAATGAGCAGTTCTTC. Translation: CASSLANEQFF.

V is TRBV4-1 and J is TRBJ2-3; unclear D gene. Germline values: CDR1 MGHRA, CDR2 YSYEKL. Trimming cost V 4 bases and J 5 bases, with 7 bases left between them. This CDR3 comprises 12 residues. This CDR3 reads CASSPSGDTQYF. The CDR3 DNA sequence: TGCGCCAGCAGCCCGTCGGGAGATACGCAGTATTTT.

The genes are TRBV9 and TRBJ2-1; 9 bases fit TRBD1. With 0 bases clipped from V and 8 bases from J, the junction kept 6 bases outside the gene matches. This CDR3 is built from 15 residues. Germline V gives CDR1 SGDLS, CDR2 YYNGEE. The CDR3 here is CASSVAGQGIDEQFF. Here the CDR3 DNA reads TGTGCCAGCAGCGTAGCAGGACAGGGGATCGATGAGCAGTTCTTC.

The sample holds one count of this clone. V is TRBV28 and J is TRBJ1-2; perhaps TRBD1 as D (6 bases). The CDR3 has 14 residues. Germline V gene lookup returns CDR1 MDHEN and CDR2 SYDVKM. V dropped 3 bases and J dropped 8 bases, with 16 bases sitting between them. CDR3 protein: CASSFLDKDRGYTF. The CDR3 DNA reads TGTGCCAGCAGTTTTCTGGACAAGGACAGAGGCTACACCTTC.

The V gene is TRBV15, the J gene TRBJ2-1; tentative D call: TRBD2 (5 bases). The CDR3 contains 16 residues. The germline gives CDR1 LNHNV, CDR2 YYDKDF (reference sequence). V dropped 0 bases and J dropped 4 bases, with 13 bases sitting between them. Here the CDR3 DNA reads TGTGCCACCAGCAGAGAGGGCGGGCTGAGGTACAATGAGCAGTTCTTC. Protein product: CATSREGGLRYNEQFF.

The V gene is TRBV13, the J gene TRBJ2-7; D possibly corresponds to TRBD2 (5 bases). Trimming cost V 5 bases and J 2 bases, with 10 bases left between them. Germline V CDR1 and CDR2: PRHDT, FYEKMQ (reference sequence). This CDR3 has 13 amino acids. CDR3 bases: TGTGCCAGCAGCGCCGACTATCCCTACGAGCAGTACTTC. Protein: CASSADYPYEQYF.